A single sample gave rise to the 14 T cell receptor beta chains below, sequenced in a study of blood T cell repertoires in COVID-19. Only in-frame clones appear in the TCRdb table, and some are missing; sequencing was by immunoSEQ multiplex PCR. The table has 200,000 to 250,000 clones, approximately 80% seen once. Sequencing was performed on peripheral blood. Receptor source: an elderly woman with COVID-19, enrolled during active disease.

The chain links TRBV6-6 to TRBJ2-3; D is perhaps TRBD1 (5 bases). Germline CDR1 reads MNHNY; CDR2 reads SVGAGI (reference sequence). The CDR3 has 15 residues. Trimming stripped 5 bases from V and 0 bases from J, with 12 bases between. For the CDR3, the DNA is TGTGCCAGCAGTCTGATCAGGGAAAGCACAGATACGCAGTATTTT. Residues: CASSLIRESTDTQYF.

This clone was detected only once. The chain joins TRBV5-1 to TRBJ1-1; weak D call: TRBD1 (6 bases). Trimming removed 1 base from V and 1 base from J, with 11 bases in between. CDR3 length equals 15 residues. Germline V gene data show CDR1 as SGHRS and CDR2 as YFSETQ. The CDR3 sequence is CASSLLQGSNTEAFF. The CDR3 DNA reads as TGCGCCAGCAGCTTGCTACAGGGCTCGAACACTGAAGCTTTCTTT.

The chain's CDR3 is CAISAFGGEYTDTQYF. The CDR3, as DNA: TGTGCCATCAGCGCCTTCGGGGGGGAGTACACAGATACGCAGTATTTT. The chain links TRBV10-3 to TRBJ2-3, with TRBD2 matching over 8 bases. Germline CDR1 reads ENHRY; CDR2 reads SYGVKD. The V segment lost 6 bases and the J segment 2 bases; nucleotides outside the gene matches: 10. The CDR3 extends over 16 amino acids.

The chain has TRBV27 and TRBJ2-4, with 8 bases matching TRBD2. With V trimmed by 4 bases and J by 0 bases, 8 bases remained unmatched. Germline CDR1 reads MNHEY; CDR2 reads SMNVEV (reference sequence). CDR3 length: 17 amino acids. CDR3 residues: CASSSPFSGKAKNIQYF. Here the CDR3 DNA reads TGTGCCAGCAGTTCCCCCTTTAGCGGGAAAGCCAAAAACATTCAGTACTTC.

The CDR3 region is CASSQGGGLRDTQYF. Here the CDR3 DNA reads TGCGCCAGCAGCCAAGGTGGCGGGTTAAGGGATACGCAGTATTTT. The chain links TRBV4-1 to TRBJ2-3; possible D gene TRBD2, 5 bases. CDR3 length equals 15 residues. The germline V gene has CDR1 MGHRA and CDR2 YSYEKL. The V end lost 1 base, the J end lost 6 bases, and 14 bases lay between the germline ends.

The V gene is TRBV11-3, the J gene TRBJ1-1, with D maybe TRBD1 (5 bases). Trimming took 6 bases from V and 4 from J, leaving 18 bases between them. The CDR3 has 15 amino acids. In germline, CDR1 is SGHNT, CDR2 YENEEA. In DNA form, the CDR3 reads TGTGCCAGCAGTTCAGGGTATGGTCTCGGCACTGAAGCTTTCTTT. Its translation is CASSSGYGLGTEAFF. The full variable domain, rest sourced from reference TRBV11-3 and TRBJ1-1, is EAGVVQSPRYKIIEKKQPVAFWCNPISGHNTLYWYLQNLGQGPELLIRYENEEAVDDSQLPKDRFSAERLKGVDSTLKIQPAELGDSAVYLCASSSGYGLGTEAFFGQGTRLTVV.

This chain links TRBV10-1 with TRBJ2-1, with TRBD2 matching over 7 bases. V was pared by 3 bases and J by 6 bases, with 11 bases of the junction left unmatched. The CDR3 extends over 16 amino acids. Looked up from germline, CDR1 is WNHNN and CDR2 is SYGVQD (reference sequence). The DNA of the CDR3 is TGCGCCAGCAGTGACTCCCAGCGGGGCCGACTCAATGAGCAGTTCTTC. This codes for CASSDSQRGRLNEQFF.

The J gene is TRBJ1-3, the V gene TRBV3-1 (or the pseudogene TRBV3-2); D possibly corresponds to TRBD1 (5 bases). Trimming cost V 4 bases and J 0 bases, with 13 bases left between them. Germline CDR1 LGHDT, CDR2 YNNKEL (reference sequence). This CDR3 is 16 amino acids long. The CDR3 DNA reads TGTGCCAGCAGCCTTACGGGGGGTCGCTCTGGAAACACCATATATTTT. Its translation is CASSLTGGRSGNTIYF.

The genes are TRBV6-5 and TRBJ2-5; 9 positions match TRBD1. Germline CDR1 and CDR2: MNHEY and SVGAGI. The V gene end was trimmed by 0 bases and the J gene end by 2 bases; junction bases not matched to a gene: 4. This CDR3 is 16 amino acids long. The CDR3 DNA sequence: TGTGCCAGCAGTTACTCCGTGACAGGGGGGCAAGAGACCCAGTACTTC. Its protein product is CASSYSVTGGQETQYF.

This clone was counted only a few times. The rearrangement links TRBV7-2 to TRBJ2-7; D might be TRBD1 (5 bases). The CDR3 totals 15 residues. Trimming stripped 4 bases from V and 1 base from J, with 14 bases between. The germline gives CDR1 SGHTA, CDR2 FQGNSA. The CDR3 DNA reads TGTGCCAGCAGCTCCGTAGGGGCCCTATCCTACGAGCAGTACTTC. Protein sequence: CASSSVGALSYEQYF.

The chain employs TRBV6-5 and TRBJ1-1; a weak D match, TRBD1 (6 bases). In germline, CDR1 is MNHEY, CDR2 SVGAGI. The ends were cut back, 4 bases at V and 4 bases at J, with 13 bases in the middle. This CDR3 spans 14 amino acids. CDR3: CASSSPGRGTEAFF. In DNA, the CDR3 is TGTGCCAGCAGTTCACCCGGCAGGGGCACTGAAGCTTTCTTT.

V and J are TRBV5-1 and TRBJ1-2; D possibly corresponds to TRBD1 (5 bases). The V gene lost 4 bases and the J gene lost 6 bases, with 13 bases spanning the gap. CDR1 is SGHRS, CDR2 YFSETQ, per germline. The CDR3 runs 13 residues. CDR3: CASSKAGRNGYTF. CDR3 nucleotides: TGCGCCAGCAGCAAAGCAGGGAGGAATGGCTACACCTTC.

The gene calls are TRBV5-1 and TRBJ2-1, with 7 bases identical to TRBD1. The CDR3 totals 14 residues. V was pared by 2 bases and J by 4 bases, with 3 bases of the junction left unmatched. Germline CDR1 is SGHRS and CDR2 is YFSETQ. The DNA of the CDR3 is TGCGCCAGCAGCTTCAGGGGGTTATACAATGAGCAGTTCTTC. Protein: CASSFRGLYNEQFF. The full variable domain, completed using reference TRBV5-1 and TRBJ2-1, is KAGVTQTPRYLIKTRGQQVTLSCSPISGHRSVSWYQQTPGQGLQFLFEYFSETQRNKGNFPGRFSGRQFSNSRSEMNVSTLELGDSALYLCASSFRGLYNEQFFGPGTRLTVL.

This chain connects TRBV11-1 to TRBJ2-7; TRBD1 matches at 9 bases. Per the germline V gene, CDR1 is SGHAT and CDR2 is FQDESV (reference sequence). The junction had 3 bases not matched to a gene; V was cut back by 3 bases and J by 0 bases. The CDR3 has 15 residues. CDR3 nucleotide sequence: TGTGCCAGCAGCTTGGGGACAGGGAGCTCCTACGAGCAGTACTTC. Protein sequence: CASSLGTGSSYEQYF.